This T cell receptor beta chain was recorded in a study of cytomegalovirus exposure and HLA in healthy donors. Study results and limitations: While the bulk of TCR sequences proved rare, some public TCRs turned up in many donors. Researchers counted around 160 TCR beta chains as cytomegalovirus-associated. By a later analysis, the bulk of CMV-associated TCR beta chains appeared HLA-restricted. Later analysis revealed greater clonal expansion in HLA-associated TCR beta chains than in equally common others.

Amplification used 60 Vbeta primers and 13 Jbeta primers. Method: immunoSEQ multiplex PCR; TCRdb's copy keeps in-frame clones and lacks some. Among around 300,000 clones listed, 84% were seen once. With respect to this clone: Antigen specificity is unknown.

This CDR3 has 15 amino acids. V was clipped by 4 bases and J by 6 bases; unmatched bases: 7. In germline, CDR1 is MNHEY, CDR2 SVGAGI. The origin of this receptor is a woman in her thirties or forties in good health and CMV-seropositive. Sequencing was performed on PBMCs. The chain carries TRBV6-5 and TRBJ2-2; 8 nucleotides align to TRBD1. CDR3 residues: CASSSGQGPAGELFF. CDR3 nucleotide sequence: TGTGCCAGCAGTTCCGGACAGGGACCCGCCGGGGAGCTGTTTTTT.